These 32 T cell receptor beta chains originate from one sample sequenced in a study of cytomegalovirus exposure and HLA in healthy donors. PCR used 60 Vbeta primers and 13 Jbeta primers. Generated by immunoSEQ multiplex PCR, the TCRdb table keeps only in-frame clones and is missing some. The sample carries 70,000 or so clones, around 87% recorded once. The sample consisted of PBMCs. Every receptor here comes from a woman younger than 45 in good health and CMV-seropositive.

J is TRBJ2-3 and V is TRBV29-1, with TRBD1 as a possible D gene (5 bases). This CDR3 spans 13 amino acids. The V gene lost 4 bases and the J gene lost 2 bases, with 10 bases spanning the gap. Looked up from germline, CDR1 is SQVTM and CDR2 is ANQGSEA. The CDR3, as DNA: TGCAGCGTTGGGGGCAGAGTCACAGATACGCAGTATTTT. Protein: CSVGGRVTDTQYF.

The rearrangement uses TRBV30 and TRBJ1-5; perhaps TRBD1 as D (5 bases). V lost 2 bases and J lost 0, with 11 bases in between. Looked up from germline, CDR1 is GTSNPN and CDR2 is SVGIG (reference sequence). The CDR3 is 15 amino acids. CDR3 region: CAWSRGLYSNQPQHF. CDR3 DNA sequence: TGTGCCTGGAGTAGGGGACTGTATAGCAATCAGCCCCAGCATTTT.

This clone came up a few times. This chain uses TRBV4-1 with TRBJ2-7, with 9 bases lining up with TRBD1. V shed 3 bases and J 5 bases; nucleotides not matched to a gene: 8. CDR1 is MGHRA, CDR2 YSYEKL, per germline. This CDR3 has 15 residues. The CDR3 sequence: CASSHPGQGFDEQYF. CDR3 DNA sequence: TGCGCCAGCAGCCACCCGGGACAGGGTTTCGACGAGCAGTACTTC.

Only one count was recorded for this clone. The chain recombines TRBV7-2 with TRBJ1-4; D is ambiguous. CDR3 length: 15 residues. Germline lookup yields CDR1 SGHTA and CDR2 FQGNSA. V shed 2 bases and J shed 8 bases, with 15 bases lying between them. CDR3 DNA: TGTGCCAGCAGCTTAAATGCCGGCGGTGGAGAAAAACTGTTTTTT. It specifies CASSLNAGGGEKLFF. Full variable domain (outside the CDR3, taken from reference TRBV7-2 and TRBJ1-4): GAGVSQSPSNKVTEKGKDVELRCDPISGHTALYWYRQSLGQGLEFLIYFQGNSAPDKSGLPSDRFSAERTGGSVSTLTIQRTQQEDSAVYLCASSLNAGGGEKLFFGSGTQLSVL.

The chain carries TRBV7-9 and TRBJ2-3; D may be TRBD2 (5 bases). CDR1 SEHNR and CDR2 FQNEAQ come from the germline V gene (reference sequence). V dropped 1 base and J dropped 6 bases, with 17 bases sitting between them. The CDR3 is 16 residues long. The CDR3 sequence: CASSLDLASQRDTQYF. As DNA, the CDR3 is TGTGCCAGCAGCTTAGATCTAGCCTCCCAGAGGGATACGCAGTATTTT.

This chain connects TRBV6-6 to TRBJ2-1, with a weak D call TRBD2 (5 bases). Trimming removed 4 bases from V and 7 bases from J, with 11 bases in between. Looked up from germline, CDR1 is MNHNY and CDR2 is SVGAGI (reference sequence). This CDR3 comprises 13 residues. CDR3 loop: CASSSRSGNEQFF. As DNA, the CDR3 is TGTGCCAGCAGTTCCCGCTCGGGGAATGAGCAGTTCTTC.

V gene TRBV4-1 combines with J gene TRBJ1-1, with TRBD1 matching 7 bases. Germline V gene lookup returns CDR1 MGHRA and CDR2 YSYEKL. Trimming at V came to 5 bases and at J to 3 bases, leaving 9 bases not matched to a gene. This CDR3 comprises 15 residues. The CDR3 is CASSFIGGGDTEAFF. The CDR3 nucleotides are TGCGCCAGCAGCTTTATAGGGGGCGGGGACACTGAAGCTTTCTTT.

The table lists this clone with a count of one. The CDR3 DNA follows: TGTGCCAGCAGCCACGGGGACAGGGGATTTGGTTCACCCCTCCACTTT. Encoded protein: CASSHGDRGFGSPLHF. The chain links TRBV13 to TRBJ1-6; 10 bases agree with TRBD1. Germline CDR1 is PRHDT and CDR2 is FYEKMQ (reference sequence). V dropped 5 bases and J dropped 9; count of bases not matched to a gene: 10. The CDR3 consists of 16 residues.

The chain employs TRBV5-4 and TRBJ2-3, with TRBD1 identical over 9 bases. The V gene's germline CDR1 is SGHNT and CDR2 YYREEE (reference sequence). The J segment lost 0 bases and the V segment lost 4 bases, leaving 6 bases of the junction unmatched. This CDR3 comprises 16 residues. The CDR3: CASSPTGTGSTDTQYF. CDR3 in DNA: TGTGCCAGCAGCCCGACCGGGACAGGGAGCACAGATACGCAGTATTTT.

The CDR3 loop reads CASSYRDQPQHF. CDR3 nucleotide sequence: TGTGCCAGCAGCTACAGGGATCAGCCCCAGCATTTT. The J gene is TRBJ1-5, the V gene TRBV7-2, with D perhaps TRBD1 (6 bases). Germline CDR1 and CDR2: SGHTA and FQGNSA. Trimming removed 4 bases at V and 5 bases at J, with 6 bases between. The CDR3 loop spans 12 amino acids.

This clone is a singleton in its sample. V and J are TRBV5-1 and TRBJ2-7, with TRBD2 matching over 12 bases. Germline CDR1 reads SGHRS; CDR2 reads YFSETQ. Germline trimming cut 2 bases from V and 1 base from J; bases unmatched to any gene: 7. This CDR3 spans 17 amino acids. This CDR3 reads CASSFETSGSVSYEQYF. Written as DNA, the CDR3 is TGCGCCAGCAGCTTTGAGACTAGCGGGAGTGTTTCCTACGAGCAGTACTTC.

This chain links TRBV28 with TRBJ1-6; D might be TRBD1 (5 bases). This CDR3 has 11 residues. CDR1 and CDR2 (germline): MDHEN, SYDVKM. V was trimmed by 10 bases and J by 7 bases, leaving 8 bases between them. DNA of the CDR3: TGTGCCACCGGGGGAAATTCACCCCTCCACTTT. Translation: CATGGNSPLHF. The full variable domain, completed using reference TRBV28 and TRBJ1-6, is DVKVTQSSRYLVKRTGEKVFLECVQDMDHENMFWYRQDPGLGLRLIYFSYDVKMKEKGDIPEGYSVSREKKERFSLILESASTNQTSMYLCATGGNSPLHFGNGTRLTVT.

With respect to this clone: One end of the junction does not line up with germline, which may come from a read error. V and J are TRBV5-6 and TRBJ2-7; 9 bases fit TRBD1. The CDR3 totals 14 residues. Germline CDR1 SGHDT, CDR2 YYEEEE. CDR3 protein: CAGSRTGVFNEQYF. The CDR3 DNA reads TGTGCCGGCAGCAGGACAGGGGTCTTCAACGAGCAGTACTTC.

The rearrangement uses TRBV9 and TRBJ2-7; D uncertain. The CDR3 runs 12 residues. Deletions cut 4 bases from V and 2 bases from J, with 7 bases between. Germline lookup yields CDR1 SGDLS and CDR2 YYNGEE. The CDR3 here is CASSSNPYEQYF. In nucleotides, the CDR3 is TGTGCCAGCAGCTCCAATCCCTACGAGCAGTACTTC.

The V gene is TRBV11-2, the J gene TRBJ1-3; 7 bases match TRBD1. CDR3 size: 15 residues. CDR1 and CDR2 (germline): SGHAT, FQNNGV. Losses at the gene ends were 6 bases for V and 0 bases for J; bases not matched to a gene: 5. The CDR3 DNA reads as TGTGCCAGCAGACTGCCAGGGGGCTCTGGAAACACCATATATTTT. This gives the protein CASRLPGGSGNTIYF. Full variable domain (remainder filled in from reference TRBV11-2 and TRBJ1-3): EAGVAQSPRYKIIEKRQSVAFWCNPISGHATLYWYQQILGQGPKLLIQFQNNGVVDDSQLPKDRFSAERLKGVDSTLKIQPAKLEDSAVYLCASRLPGGSGNTIYFGEGSWLTVV.

The chain carries TRBV7-9 and TRBJ1-1; TRBD1 is a possible D gene (5 bases). The CDR3 has 14 amino acids. Germline lookup yields CDR1 SEHNR and CDR2 FQNEAQ (reference sequence). The V end was cut by 2 bases, the J end by 4 bases, with 11 bases between. CDR3 bases: TGTGCCAGCAGCTTACCAGGGTTTCCCACTGAAGCTTTCTTT. This translates into CASSLPGFPTEAFF.

The V gene is TRBV13, the J gene TRBJ1-1, with unresolved D. Trimming stripped 2 bases from V and 1 base from J, with 8 bases between. CDR1 PRHDT and CDR2 FYEKMQ come from the germline V gene (reference sequence). CDR3 length: 14 amino acids. CDR3 loop: CASSLRAGNTEAFF. The CDR3 nucleotides read TGTGCCAGCAGCTTACGCGCCGGGAACACTGAAGCTTTCTTT.

The chain employs TRBV4-1 and TRBJ2-5; 7 bases are shared with TRBD1. V lost 3 bases to trimming and J lost 5 bases; unmatched junction nucleotides: 6. This CDR3 is 14 amino acids long. Per the germline V gene, CDR1 is MGHRA and CDR2 is YSYEKL. Here the CDR3 reads CASSQRTGSETQYF. The CDR3 bases are TGCGCCAGCAGCCAGAGGACAGGCTCGGAGACCCAGTACTTC.

This clone came up once. CDR3 in DNA: TGTGCCACCTATCGTAGGGCAGGAGTATACCCGGGAAACTACACCTTC. Translated: CATYRRAGVYPGNYTF. The rearrangement uses TRBV5-4 and TRBJ1-2; no reliable D call. This CDR3 contains 16 residues. Germline loops: CDR1 SGHNT, CDR2 YYREEE (reference sequence). V lost 9 bases, J lost 10 bases, and 31 bases lay in between.

The V call is TRBV7-9, the J call TRBJ2-3, with TRBD1 matching 10 bases. J gave up 6 bases and V 1 base, and 16 bases lay outside the gene matches. This CDR3 comprises 19 residues. Germline V gene data show CDR1 as SEHNR and CDR2 as FQNEAQ (reference sequence). CDR3 in DNA: TGTGCCAGCAGCTTAGTTGGTTGGGTGAGGGACAGGGGCTCGGATACGCAGTATTTT. Translated: CASSLVGWVRDRGSDTQYF. The whole variable domain, remainder taken from reference TRBV7-9 and TRBJ2-3, is DTGVSQNPRHKITKRGQNVTFRCDPISEHNRLYWYRQTLGQGPEFLTYFQNEAQLEKSRLLSDRFSAERPKGSFSTLEIQRTEQGDSAMYLCASSLVGWVRDRGSDTQYFGPGTRLTVL.

The chain carries TRBV6-5 and TRBJ1-2; TRBD1 agrees at 8 bases. The CDR3 is made up of 13 amino acids. Per the germline V gene, CDR1 is MNHEY and CDR2 is SVGAGI. The V and J ends lost 2 bases and 7 bases, in that order; junction bases with no gene match: 3. CDR3 protein: CASSYQGAVGYTF. The DNA of the CDR3 is TGTGCCAGCAGTTACCAGGGGGCGGTTGGCTACACCTTC.

The gene calls are TRBV4-1 and TRBJ2-3; 10 nucleotides align to TRBD2. CDR1 and CDR2 from the germline V gene are MGHRA and YSYEKL. The CDR3 runs 16 residues. Losses at the gene ends were 2 bases for V and 4 bases for J; bases not matched to a gene: 6. In nucleotides, the CDR3 is TGCGCCAGCAGCCAACTACTAGCGGGAAATTCAGATACGCAGTATTTT. Its protein is CASSQLLAGNSDTQYF.

The chain couples TRBV5-6 to TRBJ2-1; 8 bases line up with TRBD1. CDR1 is SGHDT and CDR2 is YYEEEE in the germline V gene. There are 16 residues in the CDR3. V shed 4 bases, J shed 2 bases, and the junction held 8 bases outside the gene matches. CDR3 nucleotide sequence: TGTGCCAGCAGCCCTGGAAGGACAGGGCCCTACAATGAGCAGTTCTTC. Translation gives CASSPGRTGPYNEQFF.

The V call is TRBV10-3, the J call TRBJ2-7; 16 bases fit TRBD2. This CDR3 is 18 amino acids long. The junction had 12 bases not matched to a gene; V was cut back by 6 bases and J by 4 bases. Looked up from germline, CDR1 is ENHRY and CDR2 is SYGVKD. In nucleotides, the CDR3 is TGTGCCATCAGCCCGGGACTAGCGGGAGGGCCGGATAGGTACGAGCAGTACTTC. Residues: CAISPGLAGGPDRYEQYF.

The CDR3 bases are TGTGCCAGCAGTGATCCCTCTCAGGGGCCTGAAGCTTTCTTT. It codes for CASSDPSQGPEAFF. The genes are TRBV25-1 and TRBJ1-1, with D possibly matching TRBD1 (6 bases). V was clipped by 3 bases and J by 6 bases, with 14 bases between them. CDR1 and CDR2 from the germline V gene are MGHDK and SYGVNS. The CDR3 has 14 amino acids.

The V call is TRBV29-1, the J call TRBJ1-3; a possible D gene is TRBD1 (6 bases). V was pared by 6 bases and J by 2 bases, with 14 bases between. Per the germline V gene, CDR1 is SQVTM and CDR2 is ANQGSEA. The CDR3 length is 14 residues. DNA for the CDR3: TGCAGCGTCCGAGGGGGTGTCACTGGAAACACCATATATTTT. Translated: CSVRGGVTGNTIYF.

The J gene is TRBJ2-7, the V gene TRBV28; no clear D. V gave up 4 bases and J gave up 4 bases, with 8 bases separating them. Looked up from germline, CDR1 is MDHEN and CDR2 is SYDVKM. This CDR3 is 12 amino acids long. CDR3 loop: CASSSRGYEQYF. CDR3 sequence (DNA): TGTGCCAGCAGTTCCCGCGGTTACGAGCAGTACTTC.

The CDR3 reads CASSLPQPGTGEETQYF. The CDR3 coding sequence is TGTGCCAGCAGTTTACCTCAACCCGGGACAGGCGAAGAGACCCAGTACTTC. The chain recombines TRBV28 with TRBJ2-5; 8 nucleotides line up with TRBD1. Germline trimming cut 2 bases from V and 3 bases from J; bases unmatched to any gene: 11. CDR1 is MDHEN and CDR2 is SYDVKM in the germline V gene. CDR3 length: 17 residues.

The chain is built from TRBV7-2 and TRBJ1-1, with D uncertain. Per the germline V gene, CDR1 is SGHTA and CDR2 is FQGNSA. V was trimmed by 5 bases and J by 0 bases, leaving 7 bases between them. This CDR3 is 13 amino acids long. CDR3 DNA sequence: TGTGCCAGCAGCCTCTTCCTGAACACTGAAGCTTTCTTT. Amino acids: CASSLFLNTEAFF.

This chain links TRBV10-1 with TRBJ2-1; 7 bases line up with TRBD2. The CDR3 extends over 15 amino acids. V lost 3 bases, J lost 3 bases, and 5 bases stayed unmatched. Looked up from germline, CDR1 is WNHNN and CDR2 is SYGVQD (reference sequence). The CDR3 DNA sequence: TGCGCCAGCAGTGATGGGTCTAGCGGCTACAATGAGCAGTTCTTC. It yields the protein CASSDGSSGYNEQFF.

The chain is built from TRBV7-2 and TRBJ2-7, with 7 bases that match TRBD1. Trimming at V came to 4 bases and at J to 0 bases, leaving 6 bases not matched to a gene. The germline V gene encodes CDR1 SGHTA and CDR2 FQGNSA. The CDR3 length is 15 residues. The CDR3 spells CASSSGQESSYEQYF. The CDR3 DNA reads TGTGCCAGCAGCTCAGGACAGGAGAGCTCCTACGAGCAGTACTTC.

The J gene is TRBJ1-1, the V gene TRBV5-1; perhaps TRBD1 as D (5 bases). The CDR3 spans 16 residues. Germline CDR1 SGHRS, CDR2 YFSETQ. Trimming stripped 4 bases from V and 0 bases from J, with 16 bases between. CDR3 sequence (DNA): TGCGCCAGCAGCCCAAATTTGTGGGGCATGAACACTGAAGCTTTCTTT. Amino acids: CASSPNLWGMNTEAFF. Complete variable domain (other parts from reference TRBV5-1 and TRBJ1-1): KAGVTQTPRYLIKTRGQQVTLSCSPISGHRSVSWYQQTPGQGLQFLFEYFSETQRNKGNFPGRFSGRQFSNSRSEMNVSTLELGDSALYLCASSPNLWGMNTEAFFGQGTRLTVV.